This TCR beta chain came from a study of T cells after yellow fever vaccination. TCRdb reprocessed the 5' RACE reads via MiXCR and lists one record per CDR3 protein. The data contain approximately 250,000 distinct CDR3 sequences, around 3.5% of them singletons. The CDR3 has 13 residues. Trimming removed 0 bases from V and 7 bases from J, with 11 bases in between. Germline V gives CDR1 SGDLS, CDR2 YYNGEE. The table lists this clonotype with many counts. Antigen unknown. Overall study results and limits: Subsequent booster samples again held most clones from primary vaccination (more than 95% CD4, 85% to 90% CD8).

The material was PBMCs, obtained 15 days after the yellow fever booster vaccination. This receptor was taken from a man aged 18 to 30 who received the YFV17D yellow fever vaccine. This chain joins TRBV9 and TRBJ2-7; tentative D call: TRBD2 (6 bases). The CDR3 is CASSVAGGSEQYF. In DNA, the CDR3 is TGTGCCAGCAGCGTAGCCGGGGGTTCGGAGCAGTACTTC.